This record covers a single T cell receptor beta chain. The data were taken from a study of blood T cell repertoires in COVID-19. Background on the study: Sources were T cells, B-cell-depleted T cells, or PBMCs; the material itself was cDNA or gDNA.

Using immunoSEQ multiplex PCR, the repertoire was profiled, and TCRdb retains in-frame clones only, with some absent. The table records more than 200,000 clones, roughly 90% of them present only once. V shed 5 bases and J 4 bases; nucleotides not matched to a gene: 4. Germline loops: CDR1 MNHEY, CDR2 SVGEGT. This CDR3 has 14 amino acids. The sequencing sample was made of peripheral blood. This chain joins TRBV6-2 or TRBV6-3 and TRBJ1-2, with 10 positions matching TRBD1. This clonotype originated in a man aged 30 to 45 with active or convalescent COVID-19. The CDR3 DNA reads TGTGCCAGCAGTGACAGGGGGCTTGTCTATGGCTACACCTTC. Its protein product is CASSDRGLVYGYTF.